This T cell receptor beta chain emerged from a study of T cell changes during pregnancy in multiple sclerosis. Profiled with immunoSEQ multiplex PCR; TCRdb holds only in-frame clones, not every one. This sample has roughly 90,000 clones, with 75% to 95% found just once. The V gene end was trimmed by 0 bases and the J gene end by 1 base; junction bases not matched to a gene: 0. Germline V CDR1 and CDR2: LGHNA, YSLEER. The CDR3 runs 16 residues. The chain carries TRBV4-3 and TRBJ2-3, with TRBD2 identical over 11 bases. The source was peripheral blood, collected before pregnancy. The receptor's source is a female donor with multiple sclerosis, enrolled in a pregnancy study. CDR3 protein: CASSQELAGGTDTQYF. The CDR3 DNA follows: TGCGCCAGCAGCCAAGAACTAGCGGGGGGCACAGATACGCAGTATTTT.